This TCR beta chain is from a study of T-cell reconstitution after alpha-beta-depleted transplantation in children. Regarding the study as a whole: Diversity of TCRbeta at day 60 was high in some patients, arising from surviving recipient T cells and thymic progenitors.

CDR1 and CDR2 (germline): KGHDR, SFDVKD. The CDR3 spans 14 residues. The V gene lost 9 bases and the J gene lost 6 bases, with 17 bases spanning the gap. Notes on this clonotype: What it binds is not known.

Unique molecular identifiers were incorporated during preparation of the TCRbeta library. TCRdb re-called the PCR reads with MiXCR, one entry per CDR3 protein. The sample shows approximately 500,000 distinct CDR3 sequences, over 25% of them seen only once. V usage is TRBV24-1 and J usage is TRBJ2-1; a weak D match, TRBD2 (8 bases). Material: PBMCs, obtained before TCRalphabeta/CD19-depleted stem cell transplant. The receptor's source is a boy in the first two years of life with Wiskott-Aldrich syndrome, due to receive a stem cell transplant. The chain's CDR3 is CATGVRGTSNEQFF. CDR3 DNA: TGTGCCACCGGGGTCAGGGGGACTAGCAATGAGCAGTTCTTC.